This paragraph covers one T cell receptor beta chain sequence. Its antigen is unidentified. Using TCRalpha and TCRbeta cDNA, the researchers carried out two nested PCRs that lasted roughly 16 and 10 cycles. No DNA is given; TCRdb re-called the 5' RACE reads and lists each CDR3 protein once. This sample's table has roughly 200,000 distinct CDR3 sequences. No T cells were sorted before total RNA was taken from whole blood. This record comes from a study of monozygotic twins with inflammatory bowel disease. Study results and caveats: It was observed that concordant and discordant twins did not differ in repertoire similarity, possibly given limited power. The sharing of clonotypes with others was lower in IBD patients than in healthy twins, especially with disease activity.

The germline gives CDR1 SGHTA, CDR2 FQGNSA. The CDR3 spans 22 residues. The sequenced sample consisted of blood. This clonotype was obtained from a human donor with ulcerative colitis or Crohn's disease, or a healthy co-twin of an affected twin (not recorded which). This chain uses TRBV7-2 with TRBJ2-7; without DNA, the TCRdb call of TRBD2 cannot be checked. The CDR3 protein is CASIGLAVSSYEQYFGYNEQYF.